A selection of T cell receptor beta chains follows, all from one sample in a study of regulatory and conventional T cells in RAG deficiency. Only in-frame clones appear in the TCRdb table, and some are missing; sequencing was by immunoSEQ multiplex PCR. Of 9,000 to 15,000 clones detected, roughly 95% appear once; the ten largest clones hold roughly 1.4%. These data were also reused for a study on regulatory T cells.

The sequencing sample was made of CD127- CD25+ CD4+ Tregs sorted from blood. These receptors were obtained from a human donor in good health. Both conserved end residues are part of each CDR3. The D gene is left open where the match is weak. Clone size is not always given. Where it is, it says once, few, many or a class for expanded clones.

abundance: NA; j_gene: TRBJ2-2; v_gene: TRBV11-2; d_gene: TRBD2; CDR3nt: TGTGCCAGCATCTACCTAGCGGGCCCCGGGGAGCTGTTTTTT; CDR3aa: CASIYLAGPGELFF
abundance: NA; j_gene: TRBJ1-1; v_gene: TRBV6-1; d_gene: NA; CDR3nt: TGTGCCAGCAGCGTAAGTACCGCAGGGGACACTGAAGCTTTCTTT; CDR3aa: CASSVSTAGDTEAFF
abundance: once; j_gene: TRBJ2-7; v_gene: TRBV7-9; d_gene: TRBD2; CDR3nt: TGTGCCAGCACCCCAGTAGCGGGGACCGAGCAGTACTTC; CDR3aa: CASTPVAGTEQYF
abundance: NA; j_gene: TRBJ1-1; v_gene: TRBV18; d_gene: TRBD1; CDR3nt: TGTGCCAGTAGACAGGGGAACACTGAAGCTTTCTTT; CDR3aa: CASRQGNTEAFF
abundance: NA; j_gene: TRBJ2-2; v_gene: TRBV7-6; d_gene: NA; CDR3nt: TGTGCCAGCAGCTTATTAGCCGGGGAGCTGTTTTTT; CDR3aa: CASSLLAGELFF
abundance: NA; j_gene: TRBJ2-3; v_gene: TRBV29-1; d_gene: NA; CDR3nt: TGCAGCGCCGGGATTGCAGATACGCAGTATTTT; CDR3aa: CSAGIADTQYF
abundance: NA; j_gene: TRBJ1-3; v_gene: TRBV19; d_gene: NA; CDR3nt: TGTGCCAGTATCCTAGACAGCTCTGGAAACACCATATATTTT; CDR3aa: CASILDSSGNTIYF
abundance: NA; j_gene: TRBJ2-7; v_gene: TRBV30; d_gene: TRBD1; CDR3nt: TGTGCCTGGAGCAGACCGGGACAGCACTACGAGCAGTACTTC; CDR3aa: CAWSRPGQHYEQYF
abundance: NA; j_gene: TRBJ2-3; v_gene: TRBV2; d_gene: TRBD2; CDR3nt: TGTGCCAGCAGGGTCGGAGCTAGCGGGGGGTGGACAGATACGCAGTATTTT; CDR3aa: CASRVGASGGWTDTQYF
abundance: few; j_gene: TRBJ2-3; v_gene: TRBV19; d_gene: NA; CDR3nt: TGTGCCAGTAGTATGGGCAGCCGATCAGATACGCAGTATTTT; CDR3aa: CASSMGSRSDTQYF
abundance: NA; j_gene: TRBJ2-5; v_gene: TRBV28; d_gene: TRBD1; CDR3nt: TGTGCCAGCAGCCGGACAGGGGGAAGAGAGACCCAGTACTTC; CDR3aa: CASSRTGGRETQYF
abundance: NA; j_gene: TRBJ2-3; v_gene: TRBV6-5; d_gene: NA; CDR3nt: TGTGCCAGCAGAGCCACAGGGAACACAGATACGCAGTATTTT; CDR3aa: CASRATGNTDTQYF
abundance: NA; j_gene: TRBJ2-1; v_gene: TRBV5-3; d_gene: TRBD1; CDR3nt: TGTGCCAGAAGCCGGGGACAGGGGGCCTACAATGAGCAGTTCTTC; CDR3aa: CARSRGQGAYNEQFF
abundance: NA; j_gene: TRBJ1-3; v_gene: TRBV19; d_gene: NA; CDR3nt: TGTGCCAGTAGTATGGGGGGGACAACCATATATTTT; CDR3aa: CASSMGGTTIYF
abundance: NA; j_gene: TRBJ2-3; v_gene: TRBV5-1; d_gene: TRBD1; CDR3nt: TGCGCCAGCAGGACAGGGTCCGCACCAGATACGCAGTATTTT; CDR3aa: CASRTGSAPDTQYF
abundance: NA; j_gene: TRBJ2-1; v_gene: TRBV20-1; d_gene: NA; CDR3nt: TGCAGTGCTAGAGATCTTGGGTCAGGGTTCTTC; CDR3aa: CSARDLGSGFF
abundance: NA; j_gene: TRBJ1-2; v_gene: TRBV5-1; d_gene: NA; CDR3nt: TGCGCCAGCAGCGCAGGTTTACGAGGGGGCTACACCTTC; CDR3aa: CASSAGLRGGYTF
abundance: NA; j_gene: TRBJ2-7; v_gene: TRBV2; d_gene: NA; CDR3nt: TGTGCCAGAAAAGTGCCTGGGAGAAGAGTCTACGAGCAGTACTTC; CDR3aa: CARKVPGRRVYEQYF
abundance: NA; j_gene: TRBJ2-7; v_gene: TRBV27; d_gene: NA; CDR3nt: TGTGCCAGCAGTTTGCGACAGGGAGGCTACGAGCAGTACTTC; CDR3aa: CASSLRQGGYEQYF
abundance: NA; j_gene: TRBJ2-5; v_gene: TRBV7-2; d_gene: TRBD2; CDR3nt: TGTGCCAGCAGCTTAAGGGCTAGCGGGGCGGAGACCCAGTACTTC; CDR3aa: CASSLRASGAETQYF
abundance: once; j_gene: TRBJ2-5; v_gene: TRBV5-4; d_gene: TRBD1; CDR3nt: TGTGCCAGCAGCCTGGACCCCGGGACAGGGAAAGAGACCCAGTACTTC; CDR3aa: CASSLDPGTGKETQYF
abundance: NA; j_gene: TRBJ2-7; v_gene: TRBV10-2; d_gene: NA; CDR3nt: TGCGCCAGCAGTGATAGGGCAGGGTCTTCCTACGAGCAGTACTTC; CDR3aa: CASSDRAGSSYEQYF